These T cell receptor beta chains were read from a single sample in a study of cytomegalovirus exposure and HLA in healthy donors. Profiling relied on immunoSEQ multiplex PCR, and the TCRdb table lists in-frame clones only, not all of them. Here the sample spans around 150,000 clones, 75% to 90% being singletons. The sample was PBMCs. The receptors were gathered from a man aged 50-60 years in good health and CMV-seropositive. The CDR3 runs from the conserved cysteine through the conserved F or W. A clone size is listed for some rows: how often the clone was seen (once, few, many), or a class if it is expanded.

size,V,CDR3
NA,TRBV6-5,CASSRGQENSPLHF
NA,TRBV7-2,CASSRDRGEGNQPQHF
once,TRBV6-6,CATQRRVISPLHF
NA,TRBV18,CASSPWESNQPQHF
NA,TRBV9,CASAGGVQRDSYEQYF
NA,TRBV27,CASSLWVSGSNNEQFF
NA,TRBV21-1,CASSINNEQFF
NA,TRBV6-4,CASSNIFLGQKKFF
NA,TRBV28,CASSSASGGTYEQYF
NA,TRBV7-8,CASSATRDSLELFF
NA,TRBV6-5,CATRQGSLDYGYTF
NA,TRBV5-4,CASSLGHSLSGNTIYF
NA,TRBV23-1,CASVIREQYF
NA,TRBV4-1,CASSQEGDSSYNEQFF
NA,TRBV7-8,CASSLGGVGLPYEQYF
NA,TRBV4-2,CASSQEQGAFQPQHF
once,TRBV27,CASRDFQGGYNSPLHF
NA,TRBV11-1,CASSLQRGTSYEQYF
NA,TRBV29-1,CSVESRQGGTGQFF